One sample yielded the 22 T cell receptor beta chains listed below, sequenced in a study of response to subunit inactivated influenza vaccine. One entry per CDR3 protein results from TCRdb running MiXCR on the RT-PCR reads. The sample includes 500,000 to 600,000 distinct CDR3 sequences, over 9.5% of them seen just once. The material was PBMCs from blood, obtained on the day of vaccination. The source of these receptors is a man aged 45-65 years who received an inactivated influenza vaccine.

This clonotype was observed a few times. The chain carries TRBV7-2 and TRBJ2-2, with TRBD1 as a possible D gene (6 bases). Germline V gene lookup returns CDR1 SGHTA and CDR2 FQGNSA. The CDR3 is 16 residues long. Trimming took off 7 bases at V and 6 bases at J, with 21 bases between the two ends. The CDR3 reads CASNPRGHLPPGELFF. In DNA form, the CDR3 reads TGTGCCAGCAATCCCCGGGGACACCTTCCCCCCGGGGAGCTGTTTTTT.

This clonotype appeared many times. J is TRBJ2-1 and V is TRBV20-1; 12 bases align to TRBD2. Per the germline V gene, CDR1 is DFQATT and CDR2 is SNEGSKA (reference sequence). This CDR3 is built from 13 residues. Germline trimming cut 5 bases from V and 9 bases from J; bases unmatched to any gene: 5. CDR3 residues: CSAPLAGGGEQFF. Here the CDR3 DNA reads TGCAGTGCTCCACTAGCGGGAGGCGGTGAGCAGTTCTTC.

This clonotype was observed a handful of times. The CDR3 reads CASSERGQEPFSTDTQYF. The CDR3, as DNA: TGTGCCAGCAGTGAGCGGGGACAGGAACCATTTAGCACAGATACGCAGTATTTT. The gene calls are TRBV6-2 or TRBV6-3 and TRBJ2-3; maybe TRBD1 (8 bases). The germline V and J ends were trimmed by 5 bases and 0 bases, with 21 bases remaining between them. Germline V lookup: CDR1 MNHEY, CDR2 SVGEGT. This CDR3 has 18 amino acids.

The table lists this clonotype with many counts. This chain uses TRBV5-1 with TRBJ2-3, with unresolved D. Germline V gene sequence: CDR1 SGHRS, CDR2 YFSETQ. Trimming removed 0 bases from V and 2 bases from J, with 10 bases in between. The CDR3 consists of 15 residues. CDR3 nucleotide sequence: TGCGCCAGCAGCTTGGATGCGGACCTCACAGATACGCAGTATTTT. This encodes CASSLDADLTDTQYF. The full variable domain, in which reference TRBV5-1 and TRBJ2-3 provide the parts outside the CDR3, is KAGVTQTPRYLIKTRGQQVTLSCSPISGHRSVSWYQQTPGQGLQFLFEYFSETQRNKGNFPGRFSGRQFSNSRSEMNVSTLELGDSALYLCASSLDADLTDTQYFGPGTRLTVL.

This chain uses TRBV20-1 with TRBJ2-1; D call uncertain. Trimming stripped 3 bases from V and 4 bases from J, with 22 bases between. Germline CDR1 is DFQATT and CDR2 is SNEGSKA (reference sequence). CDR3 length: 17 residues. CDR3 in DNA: TGCAGTGCTAGTTTGACCACCCAAGTCGCGAGGTACAATGAGCAGTTCTTC. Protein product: CSASLTTQVARYNEQFF.

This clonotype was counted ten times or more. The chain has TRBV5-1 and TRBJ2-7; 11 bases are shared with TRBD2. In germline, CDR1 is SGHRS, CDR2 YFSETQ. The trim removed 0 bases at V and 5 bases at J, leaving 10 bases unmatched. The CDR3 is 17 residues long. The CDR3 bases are TGCGCCAGCAGCTTGGGAGGTAGCGGGAGGGCCGTTGACGAGCAGTACTTC. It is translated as CASSLGGSGRAVDEQYF.

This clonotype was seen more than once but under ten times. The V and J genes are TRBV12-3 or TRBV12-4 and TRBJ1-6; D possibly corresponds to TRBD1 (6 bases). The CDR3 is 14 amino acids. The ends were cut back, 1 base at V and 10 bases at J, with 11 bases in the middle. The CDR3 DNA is TGTGCCAGCAGTTTAGTGGGGGGCGAATCACCCCTCCACTTT. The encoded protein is CASSLVGGESPLHF.

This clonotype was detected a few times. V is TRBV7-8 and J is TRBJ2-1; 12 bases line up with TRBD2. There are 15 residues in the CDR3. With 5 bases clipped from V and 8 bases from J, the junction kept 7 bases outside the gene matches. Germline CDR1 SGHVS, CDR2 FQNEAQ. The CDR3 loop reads CASSATSGSIYEQFF. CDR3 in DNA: TGTGCCAGCAGCGCGACTAGCGGGAGTATCTATGAGCAGTTCTTC.

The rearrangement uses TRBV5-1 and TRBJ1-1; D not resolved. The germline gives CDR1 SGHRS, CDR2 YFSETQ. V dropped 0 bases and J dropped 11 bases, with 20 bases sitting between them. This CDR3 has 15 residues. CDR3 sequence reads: CASSLDSRVIPVAFF. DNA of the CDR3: TGCGCCAGCAGCTTGGATTCGAGAGTCATCCCGGTGGCTTTCTTT.

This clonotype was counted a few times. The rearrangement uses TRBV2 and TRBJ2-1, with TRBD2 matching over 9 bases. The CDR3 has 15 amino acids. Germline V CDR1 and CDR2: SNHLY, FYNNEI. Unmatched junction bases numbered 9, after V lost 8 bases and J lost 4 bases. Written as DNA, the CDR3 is TGTGCCAGCCTAGGCAGCGGGGGGCAGTACAATGAGCAGTTCTTC. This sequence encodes CASLGSGGQYNEQFF.

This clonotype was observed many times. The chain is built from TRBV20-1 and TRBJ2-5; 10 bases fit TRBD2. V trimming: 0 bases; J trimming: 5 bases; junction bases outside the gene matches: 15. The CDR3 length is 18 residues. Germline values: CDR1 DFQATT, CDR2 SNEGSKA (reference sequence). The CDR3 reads CSARDQASGSFQRETQYF. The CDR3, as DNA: TGCAGTGCTAGAGATCAGGCTAGCGGGAGTTTCCAACGGGAGACCCAGTACTTC.

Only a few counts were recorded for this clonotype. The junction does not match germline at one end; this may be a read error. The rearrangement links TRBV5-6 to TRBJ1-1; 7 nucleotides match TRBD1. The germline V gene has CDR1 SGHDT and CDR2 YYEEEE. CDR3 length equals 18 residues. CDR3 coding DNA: TGTGCCAGCAGGTTGGGGGTAAGCAGGGGGATTTTGAACACTGAAGCTTTCTTT. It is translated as CASRLGVSRGILNTEAFF.

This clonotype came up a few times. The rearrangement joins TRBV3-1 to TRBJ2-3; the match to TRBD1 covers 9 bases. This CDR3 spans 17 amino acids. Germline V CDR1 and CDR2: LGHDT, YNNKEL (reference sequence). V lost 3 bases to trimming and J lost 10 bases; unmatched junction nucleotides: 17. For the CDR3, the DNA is TGTGCCAGCAGCCACCCCCATCCCGGACAGGGGAATGTGGCGCAGTATTTT. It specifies CASSHPHPGQGNVAQYF.

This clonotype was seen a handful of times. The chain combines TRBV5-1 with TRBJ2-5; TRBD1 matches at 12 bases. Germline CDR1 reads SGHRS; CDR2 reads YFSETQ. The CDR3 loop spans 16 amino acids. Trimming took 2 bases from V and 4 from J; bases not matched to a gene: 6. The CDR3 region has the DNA TGCGCCAGCAGCTTTCTAGAGGGACAGGGGGCAGAGACCCAGTACTTC. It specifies CASSFLEGQGAETQYF.

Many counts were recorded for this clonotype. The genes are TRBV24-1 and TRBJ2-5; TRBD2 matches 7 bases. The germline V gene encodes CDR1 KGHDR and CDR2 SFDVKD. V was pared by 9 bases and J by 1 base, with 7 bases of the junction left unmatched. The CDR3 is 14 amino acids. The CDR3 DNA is TGTGCCACCCAAGGGAGGGGTGGCCAAGAGACCCAGTACTTC. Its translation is CATQGRGGQETQYF.

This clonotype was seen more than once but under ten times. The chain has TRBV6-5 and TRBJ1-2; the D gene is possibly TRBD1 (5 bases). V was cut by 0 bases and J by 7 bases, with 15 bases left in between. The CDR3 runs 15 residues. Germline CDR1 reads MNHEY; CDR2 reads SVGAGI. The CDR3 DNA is TGTGCCAGCAGTTACTCGACTTCGGGGGGGTTTGGCTACACCTTC. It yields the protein CASSYSTSGGFGYTF.

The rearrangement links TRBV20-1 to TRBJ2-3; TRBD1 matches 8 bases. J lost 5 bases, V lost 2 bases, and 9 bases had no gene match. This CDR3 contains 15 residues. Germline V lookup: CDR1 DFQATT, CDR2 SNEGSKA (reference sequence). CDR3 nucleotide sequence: TGCAGTGCTAGAAGCTCCCCGGGGACAGGAGATACGCAGTATTTT. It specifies CSARSSPGTGDTQYF.

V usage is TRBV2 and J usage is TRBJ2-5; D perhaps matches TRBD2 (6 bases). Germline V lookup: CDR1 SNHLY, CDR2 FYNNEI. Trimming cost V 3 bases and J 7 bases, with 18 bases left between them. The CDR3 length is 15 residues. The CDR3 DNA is TGTGCCAGCAGTGATAGAGGGACTGGGTATGGGACCCAGTACTTC. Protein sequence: CASSDRGTGYGTQYF.

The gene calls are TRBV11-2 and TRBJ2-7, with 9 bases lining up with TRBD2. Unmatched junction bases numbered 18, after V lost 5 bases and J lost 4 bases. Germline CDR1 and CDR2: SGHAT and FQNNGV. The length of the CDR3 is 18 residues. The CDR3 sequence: CASSPNVAGALQFYEQYF. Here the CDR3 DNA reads TGTGCCAGCAGCCCTAACGTAGCGGGAGCCCTGCAATTTTACGAGCAGTACTTC.

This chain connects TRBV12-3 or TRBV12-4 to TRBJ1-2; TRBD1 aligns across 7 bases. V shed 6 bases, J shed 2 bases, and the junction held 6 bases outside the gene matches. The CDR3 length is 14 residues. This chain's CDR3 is CASREQGNNYGYTF. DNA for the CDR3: TGTGCCAGCAGAGAACAGGGGAACAACTATGGCTACACCTTC.

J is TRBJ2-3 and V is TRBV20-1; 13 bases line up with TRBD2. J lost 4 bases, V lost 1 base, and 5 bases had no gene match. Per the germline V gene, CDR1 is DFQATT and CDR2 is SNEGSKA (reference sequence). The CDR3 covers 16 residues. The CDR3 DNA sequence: TGCAGTGCTAGAGGCTTGACTAGCGGGGGGTCAGATACGCAGTATTTT. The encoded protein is CSARGLTSGGSDTQYF.

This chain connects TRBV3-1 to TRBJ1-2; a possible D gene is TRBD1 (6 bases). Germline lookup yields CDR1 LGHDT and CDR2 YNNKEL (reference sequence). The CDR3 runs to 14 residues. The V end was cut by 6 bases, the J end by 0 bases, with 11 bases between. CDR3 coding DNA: TGTGCCAGCAGTCGACAGGTTACTAACTATGGCTACACCTTC. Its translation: CASSRQVTNYGYTF.